This record looks at one T cell receptor (beta chain) sequence and its context. The table lists this clonotype with a few counts. It has no known antigen specificity. No base quality values were provided; no much bigger clone lies one nucleotide off. The data stem from a study of early T cells in non-severe SARS-CoV-2 infection (dated by TCRdb to the early 2020s). At the level of the whole study: TCR sequencing used bulk RNA from unsorted whole blood, so alpha and beta chains could not be paired. Here is what the overall study found, with its caveats: VDJdb matching was skewed toward anti-spike CD8 responses, so virus-specific expansions were likely underestimated and private and CD4 specificities were missed.

The CDR3 covers 12 residues, taking in both the cysteine and the phenylalanine. Kept here is only the CDR3 DNA, which spans 36 bases and is read in frame from base 1. CDR1 and CDR2 were assigned from the germline V gene (reference sequence) as SSHAT and FNYEAQ. The trim is 1 base for V and 6 bases for J, with a gap of 4 bases between the germline ends. A case-control design nested within a healthcare worker cohort in London, UK, was used, with weekly nasopharyngeal swab PCR tests and blood sampling performed. Healthcare workers were recruited between 23 and 31 March 2020, during the week of the UK lockdown, and were followed weekly for up to roughly 15 weeks. The method was 5' RACE. Sequencing was carried out with a NextSeq 500. In the TCR library protocol, unique molecular identifiers were attached to individual cDNA molecules to correct for PCR bias and sequencing error. TCR alpha and beta chains were both sequenced, and the abundances of alpha and beta sequences in each sample were closely correlated with each other. The authors' analysis ran thus. V gene, J gene and CDR3 annotation of TCR sequences was performed with Decombinator V4. Expanded TCRs were defined as changing significantly between any two time points under a Poisson model with p below 0.0001. Abundances of TCRs were expressed as counts per million after normalisation to the total number of TCRs sequenced in each sample. MAIT TCRs were defined by TRAV1-2 paired with TRAJ12, TRAJ20 or TRAJ33, and iNKT TCRs by TRAV10 paired with TRAJ18. A search of VDJdb, accessed on 1 November 2021, was run for TCRs annotated to CMV, EBV and SARS-CoV-2, with TCRs annotated for multiple antigens excluded. Starting from the raw public reads, TCRdb applied fastp trimming at Q25, assembled clones with MiXCR and retained in-frame beta chains. A single entry per CDR3 protein holds the most common genes and DNA from its merged rows. For this entry, the V and J calls and clone size follow TCRdb and not the study's own pipeline. The sample data list under 95,000 distinct CDR3 sequences, and approximately 15% of these were observed just once. The ten largest clones represent roughly 6% of the sample.

The receptor was isolated from an adult who was a healthcare worker with PCR-confirmed SARS-CoV-2 infection or an uninfected control (not recorded which). Material: whole blood. The chain was built from TRBV7-7 and TRBJ2-1, with an unclear D gene assignment. CDR3 loop: CASSLDGNEQFF. The DNA is as follows: TGTGCCAGCAGCTTAGATGGCAATGAGCAGTTCTTC.